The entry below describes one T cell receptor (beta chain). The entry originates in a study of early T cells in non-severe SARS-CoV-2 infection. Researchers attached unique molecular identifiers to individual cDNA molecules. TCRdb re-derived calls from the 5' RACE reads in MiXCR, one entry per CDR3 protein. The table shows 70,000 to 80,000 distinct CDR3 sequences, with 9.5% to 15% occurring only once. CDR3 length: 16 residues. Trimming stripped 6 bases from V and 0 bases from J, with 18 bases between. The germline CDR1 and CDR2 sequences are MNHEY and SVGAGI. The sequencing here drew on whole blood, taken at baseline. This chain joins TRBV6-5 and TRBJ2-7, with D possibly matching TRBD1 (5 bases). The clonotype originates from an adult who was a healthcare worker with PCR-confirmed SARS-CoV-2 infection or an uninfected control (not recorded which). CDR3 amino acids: CASSLLDSRSSYEQYF. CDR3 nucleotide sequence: TGTGCCAGCAGCTTACTCGACAGCAGGAGCTCCTACGAGCAGTACTTC.